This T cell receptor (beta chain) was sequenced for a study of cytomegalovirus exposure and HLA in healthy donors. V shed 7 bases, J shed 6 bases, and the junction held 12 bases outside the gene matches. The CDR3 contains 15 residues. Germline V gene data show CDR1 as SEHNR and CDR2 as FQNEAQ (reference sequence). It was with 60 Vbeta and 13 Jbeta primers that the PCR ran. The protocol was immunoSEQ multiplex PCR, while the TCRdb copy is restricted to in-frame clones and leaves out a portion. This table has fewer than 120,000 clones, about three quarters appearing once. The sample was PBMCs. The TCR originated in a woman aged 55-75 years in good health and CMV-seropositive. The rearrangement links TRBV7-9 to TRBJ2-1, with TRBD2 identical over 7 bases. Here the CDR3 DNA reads TGTGCCAGCACCGCTCCGGGGGGTCCGGGCAATGAGCAGTTCTTC. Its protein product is CASTAPGGPGNEQFF.